Shown below are 27 T cell receptor beta chains from a single sample sequenced in a study of T cell repertoires in cytomegalovirus infection. TCRdb passed the reads through MiXCR, listing each CDR3 protein once. This table has about 260,000 distinct CDR3 sequences, around 15% appearing once. The sample was PBMCs. The origin of the receptors is a human donor in good health (CMV status not recorded). Some clones in this sample may be carry-over from other donors' samples.

This clonotype has only a few counts. The V and J genes are TRBV20-1 and TRBJ2-5; D might be TRBD1 or TRBD2, each matching 5 bases. This CDR3 contains 14 residues. Between the trimmed V and J ends, which lost 6 bases and 2 bases, there was a span of 16 bases. Per germline, CDR1 DFQATT and CDR2 SNEGSKA (reference sequence). The CDR3, as DNA: TGCAGTGCCAGGTCTCCGGGACGGCAAGAGACCCAGTACTTC. Translated, it gives CSARSPGRQETQYF.

This clonotype was detected many times. The chain couples TRBV7-8 to TRBJ1-1, with 9 bases identical to TRBD1. Trimming took 5 bases from V and 6 from J; bases not matched to a gene: 4. Looked up from germline, CDR1 is SGHVS and CDR2 is FQNEAQ. The CDR3 has 13 residues. CDR3 in amino acids: CASSKDRGAEAFF. Here the CDR3 DNA reads TGTGCCAGCAGCAAAGACAGGGGGGCTGAAGCTTTCTTT.

This clonotype was counted at least ten times. The chain combines TRBV7-9 with TRBJ2-3, with D perhaps TRBD1 or TRBD2 (6 bases each). This CDR3 is built from 16 residues. Looked up from germline, CDR1 is SEHNR and CDR2 is FQNEAQ (reference sequence). The ends were cut back, 5 bases at V and 1 base at J, with 16 bases in the middle. CDR3 in amino acids: CASSGGPGEGTDTQYF. The CDR3 bases are TGTGCCAGCAGCGGGGGGCCCGGGGAAGGCACAGATACGCAGTATTTT.

This clonotype was counted between two and nine times. The rearrangement joins TRBV12-3 or TRBV12-4 to TRBJ1-1; possibly TRBD1 for D (6 bases). Trimming pared 4 bases from V and 4 bases from J, leaving 13 bases between. The CDR3 extends over 14 amino acids. The DNA of the CDR3 is TGTGCCAGCAGTTCACAGGGAGGATCCACTGAAGCTTTCTTT. The encoded protein is CASSSQGGSTEAFF.

The gene calls are TRBV28 and TRBJ2-1; D call uncertain. V lost 3 bases and J 3 bases, leaving 9 bases between the germline ends. This CDR3 contains 14 residues. CDR1 MDHEN and CDR2 SYDVKM come from the germline V gene. CDR3 amino acids: CASSFSSVYNEQFF. Written as DNA, the CDR3 is TGTGCCAGCAGTTTTTCAAGCGTCTACAATGAGCAGTTCTTC.

The V and J genes are TRBV10-3 and TRBJ2-1; 9 bases line up with TRBD2. The CDR3 has 16 amino acids. V was pared by 5 bases and J by 7 bases, with 12 bases of the junction left unmatched. CDR1 is ENHRY and CDR2 is SYGVKD in the germline V gene. The CDR3 region is CAISTLAGRLGNEQFF. The CDR3 DNA reads as TGTGCCATCAGTACTCTAGCGGGAAGGTTGGGGAATGAGCAGTTCTTC.

This clonotype has a handful of counts. The chain links TRBV9 to TRBJ1-2; D may be TRBD1 (5 bases). V shed 0 bases and J shed 4 bases, with 16 bases lying between them. The germline gives CDR1 SGDLS, CDR2 YYNGEE. The CDR3 loop spans 16 amino acids. CDR3 bases: TGTGCCAGCAGCGTAGACGATATGGGACGACGCTATGGCTACACCTTC. Encoded protein: CASSVDDMGRRYGYTF.

This clonotype was found a few times. For the CDR3, the DNA is TGCAGTGCTTCAACAGGGGGCTACGAGCAGTACTTC. Translating gives CSASTGGYEQYF. The chain combines TRBV20-1 with TRBJ2-7; TRBD1 matches at 8 bases. This CDR3 contains 12 residues. Per germline, CDR1 DFQATT and CDR2 SNEGSKA (reference sequence). J was trimmed by 3 bases and V by 5 bases; bases with no gene match: 3.

This clonotype has ten or more counts. The chain couples TRBV4-1 to TRBJ1-1, with D uncertain. The CDR3 is 13 amino acids. CDR1 and CDR2 (germline): MGHRA, YSYEKL. The V end was cut by 6 bases, the J end by 3 bases, with 11 bases between. The CDR3 nucleotides are TGCGCCAGCAGTCGGCCCCAGGACACTGAAGCTTTCTTT. The encoded protein is CASSRPQDTEAFF.

DNA for the CDR3: TGCGCCAGCAGCTTGGGAGCGGACTACGAGCAGTACTTC. Its translation: CASSLGADYEQYF. The chain couples TRBV5-1 to TRBJ2-7; a possible D gene is TRBD2 (5 bases). The germline V and J ends were trimmed by 0 bases and 3 bases, with 7 bases remaining between them. Germline V gene lookup returns CDR1 SGHRS and CDR2 YFSETQ. This CDR3 contains 13 residues.

This clonotype was counted between two and nine times. V gene TRBV14 combines with J gene TRBJ2-1; no reliable D call. This CDR3 spans 13 amino acids. CDR1 is SGHDN, CDR2 FVKESK, per germline. Trimming stripped 0 bases from V and 8 bases from J, with 8 bases between. The CDR3 loop reads CASSQDPSDEQFF. Written as DNA, the CDR3 is TGTGCCAGCAGCCAAGATCCAAGTGATGAGCAGTTCTTC.

The V and J genes are TRBV29-1 and TRBJ2-7; 9 bases match TRBD1. The V segment lost 7 bases and the J segment 3 bases; nucleotides outside the gene matches: 4. Looked up from germline, CDR1 is SQVTM and CDR2 is ANQGSEA. The CDR3 runs 12 residues. CDR3: CSARTGVYEQYF. The CDR3 nucleotides read TGCAGCGCCCGGACAGGGGTCTACGAGCAGTACTTC.

This clonotype showed up many times. The chain links TRBV11-2 to TRBJ2-3, with TRBD1 matching 7 bases. The junction had 7 bases not matched to a gene; V was cut back by 3 bases and J by 1 base. This CDR3 contains 16 residues. Germline V gene data show CDR1 as SGHAT and CDR2 as FQNNGV. As DNA, the CDR3 is TGTGCCAGCAGCTTTACCCGGGGACAGCGCACAGATACGCAGTATTTT. This sequence encodes CASSFTRGQRTDTQYF.

This clonotype was found once. The rearrangement joins TRBV5-5 to TRBJ2-2; D may be TRBD2 (6 bases). The CDR3 is 15 amino acids. Trimming stripped 3 bases from V and 4 bases from J, with 13 bases between. The germline V gene has CDR1 SGHKS and CDR2 YYEKEE (reference sequence). CDR3 sequence (DNA): TGTGCCAGCAGCTCATGGACTACCAGCACCGGGGAGCTGTTTTTT. Its protein is CASSSWTTSTGELFF.

In its sample, this clonotype was seen many times. V usage is TRBV6-6 and J usage is TRBJ1-5; the match to TRBD1 covers 9 bases. The J segment lost 0 bases and the V segment lost 5 bases, leaving 5 bases of the junction unmatched. The germline gives CDR1 MNHNY, CDR2 SVGAGI (reference sequence). The CDR3 runs to 16 residues. The CDR3 loop reads CASSHKGQGSNQPQHF. DNA of the CDR3: TGTGCCAGCAGTCACAAGGGACAGGGTAGCAATCAGCCCCAGCATTTT.

This chain uses TRBV28 with TRBJ1-5; possible D gene TRBD1, 6 bases. The CDR3 extends over 14 amino acids. V shed 4 bases and J shed 4 bases, with 11 bases lying between them. Germline V gives CDR1 MDHEN, CDR2 SYDVKM. CDR3 amino acids: CASSSHDRNQPQHF. The CDR3 DNA reads TGTGCCAGCAGTTCCCACGACAGGAATCAGCCCCAGCATTTT.

The V and J genes are TRBV29-1 and TRBJ1-1, with D possibly matching TRBD1 (5 bases). Germline V gene lookup returns CDR1 SQVTM and CDR2 ANQGSEA. V was shortened by 7 bases and J by 3 bases, with 18 bases between the two germline ends. CDR3 length: 14 amino acids. The CDR3 protein is CSGGGLAADTEAFF. As DNA, the CDR3 is TGCAGCGGGGGGGGATTGGCAGCCGACACTGAAGCTTTCTTT.

This rearrangement joins TRBV5-1 to TRBJ2-5; maybe TRBD1 (6 bases). This CDR3 comprises 14 residues. V lost 4 bases, J lost 0 bases, and 10 bases lay in between. From germline, CDR1 is SGHRS and CDR2 YFSETQ. CDR3 region: CASSVTGYQETQYF. The CDR3 nucleotides read TGCGCCAGCAGCGTGACAGGTTACCAAGAGACCCAGTACTTC.

This clonotype was detected many times. The chain uses TRBV18 and TRBJ1-4; perhaps TRBD1 as D (5 bases). Trimming pared 2 bases from V and 9 bases from J, leaving 13 bases between. CDR1 KGHSH and CDR2 LQKENI come from the germline V gene. CDR3 length: 14 residues. The CDR3 loop is CASSPDISGKKLFF. In nucleotides, the CDR3 is TGTGCCAGCTCACCAGACATTTCAGGGAAAAAACTGTTTTTT.

The chain is built from TRBV28 and TRBJ2-7; no firm D call. The CDR3 has 12 amino acids. V lost 6 bases and J 4 bases, leaving 10 bases between the germline ends. CDR1 and CDR2 (germline): MDHEN, SYDVKM. In nucleotides, the CDR3 is TGTGCCAGCAGGGCGTCCCAATACGAGCAGTACTTC. This encodes CASRASQYEQYF.

The V and J genes are TRBV10-3 and TRBJ2-7, with TRBD2 identical over 11 bases. V gave up 6 bases and J gave up 3 bases; unmatched junction bases: 4. The CDR3 consists of 14 residues. Per the germline V gene, CDR1 is ENHRY and CDR2 is SYGVKD. DNA for the CDR3: TGTGCCATCAGCCTGGGACTAGCGGACTACGAGCAGTACTTC. Translation: CAISLGLADYEQYF.

The chain uses TRBV7-9 and TRBJ1-1; TRBD1 is a possible D gene (5 bases). CDR1 and CDR2 (germline): SEHNR, FQNEAQ (reference sequence). The length of the CDR3 is 16 residues. Between the trimmed V and J ends, which lost 4 bases and 4 bases, there was a span of 19 bases. CDR3 residues: CASSWMLGAVVTEAFF. The CDR3 DNA reads TGTGCCAGCAGCTGGATGCTTGGGGCAGTCGTCACTGAAGCTTTCTTT.

This clonotype was counted many times. V is TRBV20-1 and J is TRBJ2-7; 11 positions match TRBD1. The CDR3 runs 15 residues. Germline V gene lookup returns CDR1 DFQATT and CDR2 SNEGSKA (reference sequence). V lost 5 bases and J lost 2; bases outside the gene matches: 8. The CDR3 is CSARPAGQGAYEQYF. DNA of the CDR3: TGCAGTGCTCGCCCCGCGGGACAGGGGGCCTACGAGCAGTACTTC.

This clonotype was picked up a small number of times. The V gene is TRBV28, the J gene TRBJ2-7; D may be TRBD1 or TRBD2 (5 bases each). CDR3 length: 15 residues. Germline CDR1 reads MDHEN; CDR2 reads SYDVKM. Trimming cost V 2 bases and J 0 bases, with 11 bases left between them. The CDR3 reads CASSLGGVASYEQYF. The CDR3 DNA reads TGTGCCAGCAGTTTAGGGGGAGTTGCCTCCTACGAGCAGTACTTC.

The sample holds many counts of this clonotype. The V and J genes are TRBV6-2 or TRBV6-3 and TRBJ2-4, with D possibly TRBD2 on 5 matching bases. The CDR3 totals 14 residues. Germline CDR1 is MNHEY and CDR2 is SVGEGT. The ends were cut back, 6 bases at V and 0 bases at J, with 9 bases in the middle. The CDR3 is CASSPAGAKNIQYF. DNA for the CDR3: TGTGCCAGCAGCCCGGCGGGAGCCAAAAACATTCAGTACTTC.

This clonotype was detected ten times or more. This sequence joins TRBV19 and TRBJ2-2, with 10 bases aligning to TRBD1. V trimming: 4 bases; J trimming: 6 bases; junction bases outside the gene matches: 8. The CDR3 covers 16 residues. Germline values: CDR1 LNHDA, CDR2 SQIVND (reference sequence). CDR3 nucleotide sequence: TGTGCCAGTAGTAGTCCGGGACAGGGGAATTCCGGGGAGCTGTTTTTT. This sequence encodes CASSSPGQGNSGELFF. Full variable domain (remainder filled in from reference TRBV19 and TRBJ2-2): DGGITQSPKYLFRKEGQNVTLSCEQNLNHDAMYWYRQDPGQGLRLIYYSQIVNDFQKGDIAEGYSVSREKKESFPLTVTSAQKNPTAFYLCASSSPGQGNSGELFFGEGSRLTVL.

This clonotype was observed a handful of times. The rearrangement joins TRBV12-3 or TRBV12-4 to TRBJ2-2; no clear D gene. This CDR3 is 14 amino acids long. V lost 3 bases and J 2 bases, leaving 7 bases between the germline ends. The CDR3 bases are TGTGCCAGCAGTTTGCTGCAAAACACCGGGGAGCTGTTTTTT. Translation: CASSLLQNTGELFF.